This is a list of T cell receptor beta chains from one sample in a study of blood T cell repertoires in COVID-19. Clones were read by immunoSEQ multiplex PCR, and TCRdb kept only the in-frame ones, dropping some. The sample records 110,000 to 150,000 clones, approximately 84% being singletons. Input material: peripheral blood. These receptors came from a human donor in a cohort sampled during active COVID-19. The CDR3 runs from the conserved cysteine through the conserved F or W. Each record gives: J gene, D gene, V gene, CDR3 protein. The D gene is left open where the match is weak.

TRBJ1-1 - TRBV12-3/TRBV12-4 CASSLVIEGGAFF
TRBJ1-2 TRBD1 TRBV9 CASSGWGQGAWGYTF
TRBJ1-2 - TRBV7-2 CASSVDKIYGYTF
TRBJ1-3 TRBD1 TRBV6-5 CASSTGALGNTIYF
TRBJ1-1 - TRBV2 CASSDLGGTEAFF
TRBJ2-1 TRBD2 TRBV3-1/TRBV3-2 CASSQEPSSGPYNEQFF
TRBJ2-1 - TRBV6-2/TRBV6-3 CASSLWGLRNEQFF
TRBJ1-2 - TRBV5-6 CASSPVGAGYGYTF
TRBJ1-2 - TRBV5-1 CASSFSLFNYGYTF
TRBJ1-4 - TRBV16 CASSQSGQINEKLFF
TRBJ2-5 TRBD1 TRBV7-9 CASWGQSQETQYF
TRBJ2-3 TRBD1 TRBV11-2 CASSQGQGEGDTQYF
TRBJ1-2 TRBD1 TRBV6-5 CASGSTGGTTYGYTF
TRBJ2-7 - TRBV5-8 CASSSVYPPEQYF
TRBJ1-1 - TRBV5-5 CASIKNTEAFF
TRBJ1-1 - TRBV18 CASRRQRNTEAFF
TRBJ2-1 TRBD1 TRBV20-1 CSASRQGPFF
TRBJ1-6 - TRBV5-4 CASSLVQGQSSPLHF
TRBJ1-5 - TRBV6-6 CASSYPGAHQPQHF
TRBJ2-1 - TRBV11-3 CASSLGRANNEQFF
TRBJ2-5 TRBD2 TRBV25-1 CASRRGLAGDRETQYF
TRBJ2-7 TRBD2 TRBV7-6 CASSPGTSGEREQYF
TRBJ1-2 - TRBV9 CASSHQEGIYGYTF